These 12 T cell receptor beta chains came from one sample sequenced in a study of PD-1 blockade in classical Hodgkin lymphoma. Assay: immunoSEQ multiplex PCR; the TCRdb copy retains only in-frame clones and omits some. The data show around 24,000 clones, roughly two thirds seen once. Every patient had relapsed following autologous stem cell transplantation, and cohorts differed in brentuximab vedotin exposure. Sample: peripheral blood mononuclear cells (PBMCs), taken before the second cycle of nivolumab. These receptors were collected from a human donor with classical Hodgkin lymphoma.

The chain is built from TRBV14 and TRBJ2-1, with 12 bases fitting TRBD2. V lost 0 bases to trimming and J lost 2 bases; unmatched junction nucleotides: 14. Germline lookup yields CDR1 SGHDN and CDR2 FVKESK. The CDR3 is 21 residues long. CDR3: CASSQDALAGGLVVAYNEQFF. In DNA, the CDR3 is TGTGCCAGCAGCCAAGATGCCCTAGCGGGAGGGCTAGTGGTAGCCTACAATGAGCAGTTCTTC.

The chain recombines TRBV5-8 with TRBJ1-6; maybe TRBD1 (6 bases). The CDR3 sequence is 14 residues long. The germline V gene encodes CDR1 SGHTS and CDR2 YDEGEE. V was clipped by 3 bases and J by 7 bases, with 11 bases between them. This CDR3 reads CASSSGQINSPLHF. CDR3 in DNA: TGTGCCAGCAGCTCTGGACAGATAAATTCACCCCTCCACTTT. The complete variable domain, with remaining parts taken from reference TRBV5-8 and TRBJ1-6, reads EAGVTQSPTHLIKTRGQQATLRCSPISGHTSVYWYQQALGLGLQFLLWYDEGEERNRGNFPPRFSGRQFPNYSSELNVNALELEDSALYLCASSSGQINSPLHFGNGTRLTVT.

The chain recombines TRBV6-5 with TRBJ1-6; no clear D. V lost 6 bases, J lost 0 bases, and 6 bases lay in between. Germline V gene data show CDR1 as MNHEY and CDR2 as SVGAGI. This CDR3 region has 14 residues. The CDR3 bases are TGTGCCAGCAGCACAAGCTCCTATAATTCACCCCTCCACTTT. Protein: CASSTSSYNSPLHF.

This clone was counted a few times. The genes are TRBV7-6 and TRBJ2-6; 11 bases align to TRBD1. The junction had 4 bases not matched to a gene; V was cut back by 4 bases and J by 8 bases. Germline assignment: CDR1 SGHVS and CDR2 FNYEAQ. The CDR3 consists of 15 residues. The CDR3 nucleotides are TGTGCCAGCAGCTCCGGGACAGGGGGTACCAACGTCCTGACTTTC. Protein: CASSSGTGGTNVLTF. The whole variable domain, filled in from reference TRBV7-6 and TRBJ2-6, reads GAGVSQSPRYKVTKRGQDVALRCDPISGHVSLYWYRQALGQGPEFLTYFNYEAQQDKSGLPNDRFSAERPEGSISTLTIQRTEQRDSAMYRCASSSGTGGTNVLTFGAGSRLTVL.

V gene TRBV28 combines with J gene TRBJ1-2, with TRBD1 matching over 8 bases. The V segment lost 3 bases and the J segment 6 bases; nucleotides outside the gene matches: 6. Germline CDR1 and CDR2: MDHEN and SYDVKM. The CDR3 runs to 14 residues. The CDR3 sequence is CASSLGDRTNGYTF. The CDR3 bases are TGTGCCAGCAGTTTGGGGGACAGGACGAATGGCTACACCTTC.

Within the sample, this clone is medium-sized (0.01 to 0.1%). This chain links TRBV28 with TRBJ1-5; D gene ambiguous. CDR3 size: 14 residues. The ends were cut back, 2 bases at V and 4 bases at J, with 9 bases in the middle. In germline, CDR1 is MDHEN, CDR2 SYDVKM. The CDR3 DNA reads TGTGCCAGCAGTTTAACCCTGAGAAATCAGCCCCAGCATTTT. Translating it yields CASSLTLRNQPQHF. The full variable domain, rest sourced from reference TRBV28 and TRBJ1-5, is DVKVTQSSRYLVKRTGEKVFLECVQDMDHENMFWYRQDPGLGLRLIYFSYDVKMKEKGDIPEGYSVSREKKERFSLILESASTNQTSMYLCASSLTLRNQPQHFGDGTRLSIL.

The chain employs TRBV7-2 and TRBJ2-4, with D perhaps TRBD1 or TRBD2 (5 bases each). Trimming removed 5 bases from V and 2 bases from J, with 10 bases in between. Germline-derived CDR1 and CDR2 are SGHTA and FQGNSA. The CDR3 has 14 amino acids. As DNA, the CDR3 is TGTGCCAGCAGCCCTTCGGGACCCAAAAACATTCAGTACTTC. This codes for CASSPSGPKNIQYF. The whole variable domain, remainder taken from reference TRBV7-2 and TRBJ2-4, is GAGVSQSPSNKVTEKGKDVELRCDPISGHTALYWYRQSLGQGLEFLIYFQGNSAPDKSGLPSDRFSAERTGGSVSTLTIQRTQQEDSAVYLCASSPSGPKNIQYFGAGTRLSVL.

This rearrangement joins TRBV29-1 to TRBJ2-3; no clear D. The CDR3 contains 16 residues. Germline V gene sequence: CDR1 SQVTM, CDR2 ANQGSEA. V was cut by 0 bases and J by 0 bases, with 13 bases left in between. The CDR3 DNA is TGCAGCGTTGAAGATACCCCAGAACATAGCACAGATACGCAGTATTTT. Amino acid sequence: CSVEDTPEHSTDTQYF.

The chain combines TRBV5-6 with TRBJ2-5, with unresolved D. There are 15 residues in the CDR3. Germline V lookup: CDR1 SGHDT, CDR2 YYEEEE. V was cut by 1 base and J by 4 bases, with 14 bases left in between. The chain's CDR3 is CASSLTLFNSETQYF. In DNA, the CDR3 is TGTGCCAGCAGCTTGACTCTCTTTAATTCAGAGACCCAGTACTTC.

This chain connects TRBV6-8 to TRBJ2-7; 7 bases line up with TRBD1. V shed 7 bases and J 6 bases; nucleotides not matched to a gene: 12. Germline CDR1 reads MNHGY; CDR2 reads SAAAGT. The CDR3 sequence is 14 residues long. The CDR3 nucleotides are TGTGCCAGCAAGACCCCAGGGGGTAGGGTCGAGCAGTACTTC. It is translated as CASKTPGGRVEQYF.

The V and J genes are TRBV7-9 and TRBJ2-7, with a possible D match to TRBD1 (6 bases). Germline V lookup: CDR1 SEHNR, CDR2 FQNEAQ (reference sequence). Trimming removed 8 bases at V and 3 bases at J, with 17 bases between. The CDR3 consists of 14 residues. The CDR3 DNA reads as TGTGCCAGCGCCCCCACGGACAGAAACTACGAGCAGTACTTC. It specifies CASAPTDRNYEQYF.

This clone has only a few counts. V and J are TRBV5-4 and TRBJ1-5, with no clear D. CDR1 is SGHNT and CDR2 is YYREEE in the germline V gene (reference sequence). The length of the CDR3 is 13 residues. V lost 0 bases to trimming and J lost 0 bases, with 1 base between them. CDR3 residues: CASSLDSNQPQHF. CDR3 nucleotides: TGTGCCAGCAGCTTGGATAGCAATCAGCCCCAGCATTTT.